This passage covers 14 T cell receptor beta chains from one sample sequenced in a study of blood T cell repertoires in COVID-19. Assay: immunoSEQ multiplex PCR; the TCRdb copy retains only in-frame clones and omits some. The table has about 210,000 clones, around 90% seen once. The sequenced sample was peripheral blood. Every receptor here comes from a man younger than 40 with acute or convalescent COVID-19.

V is TRBV18 and J is TRBJ2-7, with 7 bases identical to TRBD1. CDR3 length: 14 residues. The V segment lost 3 bases and the J segment 0 bases; nucleotides outside the gene matches: 2. The germline V gene encodes CDR1 KGHSH and CDR2 LQKENI. The chain's CDR3 is CASSPGQHSYEQYF. The CDR3 region has the DNA TGTGCCAGCTCACCGGGACAGCACTCCTACGAGCAGTACTTC.

The V call is TRBV18, the J call TRBJ1-2; the match to TRBD1 covers 7 bases. CDR3 length: 18 amino acids. In germline, CDR1 is KGHSH, CDR2 LQKENI. V lost 6 bases to trimming and J lost 8 bases; unmatched junction nucleotides: 24. The CDR3 is CASSLGYRPGGHFYGYTF. As DNA, the CDR3 is TGTGCCAGCTCTCTCGGTTATAGGCCAGGGGGTCATTTCTACGGCTACACCTTC.

The rearrangement joins TRBV5-6 to TRBJ1-6; TRBD1 aligns across 7 bases. The germline gives CDR1 SGHDT, CDR2 YYEEEE. The CDR3 runs to 15 residues. V shed 4 bases and J 13 bases; nucleotides not matched to a gene: 14. The CDR3 nucleotides read TGTGCCAGCAGCGGAGGGACAGCGAATCTCGGGCCCCTCCACTTT. Protein sequence: CASSGGTANLGPLHF.

This chain uses TRBV25-1 with TRBJ2-7; D is perhaps TRBD1 (6 bases). This CDR3 has 13 amino acids. V lost 5 bases to trimming and J lost 3 bases, with 11 bases between them. Germline V CDR1 and CDR2: MGHDK, SYGVNS. CDR3 amino acids: CASSYGQLYEQYF. The CDR3 nucleotides read TGTGCCAGCAGTTACGGACAGCTCTACGAGCAGTACTTC.

The sample holds one count of this clone. This sequence joins TRBV15 and TRBJ1-1; no firm D call. V was pared by 0 bases and J by 4 bases, with 9 bases between. Germline assignment: CDR1 LNHNV and CDR2 YYDKDF (reference sequence). This CDR3 spans 14 amino acids. This CDR3 is CATSRDSGSTEAFF. CDR3 bases: TGTGCCACCAGCAGAGATAGCGGAAGCACTGAAGCTTTCTTT.

This clone was counted between two and nine times. J is TRBJ2-6 and V is TRBV19, with 9 bases that match TRBD1. This CDR3 has 17 amino acids. The ends lost 8 bases at V and 0 bases at J; junction bases unmatched: 8. The germline gives CDR1 LNHDA, CDR2 SQIVND (reference sequence). The CDR3 here is CASEGQGIFSGANVLTF. In DNA, the CDR3 is TGTGCCAGTGAGGGACAGGGAATTTTCTCTGGGGCCAACGTCCTGACTTTC. The full variable domain, in which reference TRBV19 and TRBJ2-6 provide the parts outside the CDR3, is DGGITQSPKYLFRKEGQNVTLSCEQNLNHDAMYWYRQDPGQGLRLIYYSQIVNDFQKGDIAEGYSVSREKKESFPLTVTSAQKNPTAFYLCASEGQGIFSGANVLTFGAGSRLTVL.

This clone has only one observation. The chain joins TRBV5-1 to TRBJ2-2; D may be TRBD1 (6 bases). V was shortened by 5 bases and J by 4 bases, with 15 bases between the two germline ends. Germline CDR1 is SGHRS and CDR2 is YFSETQ. The CDR3 length is 15 residues. For the CDR3, the DNA is TGCGCCAGCAGATCGTATACGACAGGCACCGGGGAGCTGTTTTTT. Translating gives CASRSYTTGTGELFF.

The rearrangement links TRBV28 to TRBJ2-1; 11 nucleotides match TRBD2. Trimming at V came to 8 bases and at J to 6 bases, leaving 6 bases not matched to a gene. CDR1 and CDR2 from the germline V gene are MDHEN and SYDVKM. CDR3 size: 14 residues. DNA of the CDR3: TGTGCCAGCGGAAAACTAGCGGGAGTCAATGAGCAGTTCTTC. This codes for CASGKLAGVNEQFF.

The chain joins TRBV5-1 to TRBJ2-3; 9 nucleotides align to TRBD2. CDR1 is SGHRS and CDR2 is YFSETQ in the germline V gene. With 4 bases clipped from V and 5 bases from J, the junction kept 8 bases outside the gene matches. The CDR3 has 15 residues. CDR3 sequence: CASSRQRGAGDTQYF. The DNA of the CDR3 is TGCGCCAGCAGCCGGCAGCGGGGGGCCGGAGATACGCAGTATTTT.

The chain has TRBV18 and TRBJ2-3; TRBD2 might be the D (6 bases). This CDR3 contains 15 residues. The ends were cut back, 6 bases at V and 2 bases at J, with 15 bases in the middle. The germline gives CDR1 KGHSH, CDR2 LQKENI. The CDR3 reads CASSRGRSNTDTQYF. For the CDR3, the DNA is TGTGCCAGCTCGCGGGGCAGGAGCAACACAGATACGCAGTATTTT.

The chain recombines TRBV28 with TRBJ2-1; a possible D gene is TRBD1 (6 bases). Trimming cost V 5 bases and J 5 bases, with 13 bases left between them. Germline V gives CDR1 MDHEN, CDR2 SYDVKM. This CDR3 is built from 14 residues. CDR3 region: CASSRTTGNNEQFF. In DNA, the CDR3 is TGTGCCAGCAGTCGAACTACAGGGAACAATGAGCAGTTCTTC.

V usage is TRBV10-3 and J usage is TRBJ2-7; 9 bases map to TRBD1. Germline loops: CDR1 ENHRY, CDR2 SYGVKD. CDR3 length equals 16 residues. With V trimmed by 4 bases and J by 2 bases, 9 bases remained unmatched. The CDR3 loop is CAISASNRDRAYEQYF. CDR3 nucleotide sequence: TGTGCCATCAGTGCCTCAAACCGGGACAGGGCCTACGAGCAGTACTTC.

The rearrangement uses TRBV13 and TRBJ1-6; the D gene is possibly TRBD1 (6 bases). V shed 3 bases and J shed 7 bases, with 7 bases lying between them. There are 13 residues in the CDR3. The germline gives CDR1 PRHDT, CDR2 FYEKMQ (reference sequence). CDR3 coding DNA: TGTGCCAGCAGCTTCAGGGGAAATTCACCCCTCCACTTT. Its protein product is CASSFRGNSPLHF.

The sample holds many counts of this clone. The chain recombines TRBV10-1 with TRBJ1-1; perhaps TRBD1 as D (5 bases). The germline CDR1 and CDR2 sequences are WNHNN and SYGVQD (reference sequence). The CDR3 is 14 residues long. Trimming pared 0 bases from V and 4 bases from J, leaving 9 bases between. Written as DNA, the CDR3 is TGCGCCAGCAGTGAGTCGACGGGGGTCACTGAAGCTTTCTTT. Amino acid sequence: CASSESTGVTEAFF.